These 17 T cell receptor beta chains came from one sample sequenced in a study of blood T cell repertoires in COVID-19. Clones were sequenced by immunoSEQ multiplex PCR, and TCRdb holds only the in-frame ones, with some missing. The table includes around 160,000 clones, around 84% detected once. Input material: peripheral blood. Receptors were obtained from a woman older than 75 with acute or convalescent COVID-19.

The chain combines TRBV28 with TRBJ1-1, with a weak D call TRBD1 (5 bases). The CDR3 is 14 amino acids. V was pared by 8 bases and J by 4 bases, with 17 bases between. CDR1 is MDHEN and CDR2 is SYDVKM in the germline V gene. CDR3 sequence (DNA): TGTGCCAGCGGGTGGGCAGGGATTGTCACTGAAGCTTTCTTT. Encoded protein: CASGWAGIVTEAFF. Using reference TRBV28 and TRBJ1-1 for the parts outside the CDR3, the full variable domain is DVKVTQSSRYLVKRTGEKVFLECVQDMDHENMFWYRQDPGLGLRLIYFSYDVKMKEKGDIPEGYSVSREKKERFSLILESASTNQTSMYLCASGWAGIVTEAFFGQGTRLTVV.

In its sample, this clone was seen once. The chain is built from TRBV10-3 and TRBJ2-7; TRBD1 is a possible D gene (6 bases). Deletions cut 6 bases from V and 2 bases from J, with 17 bases between. The CDR3 loop spans 15 amino acids. Germline assignment: CDR1 ENHRY and CDR2 SYGVKD. DNA for the CDR3: TGTGCCATCAGGGAAGGGGACAAAAGTCCCTACGAGCAGTACTTC. Amino acid sequence: CAIREGDKSPYEQYF.

This clone occurred once. J is TRBJ1-1 and V is TRBV6-5, with 11 nucleotides matching TRBD1. This CDR3 has 14 residues. Unmatched junction bases numbered 3, after V lost 2 bases and J lost 7 bases. CDR1 and CDR2 (germline): MNHEY, SVGAGI. This CDR3 reads CASSYGGQGVEAFF. DNA for the CDR3: TGTGCCAGCAGTTACGGGGGACAGGGGGTTGAAGCTTTCTTT.

J is TRBJ2-7 and V is TRBV7-2, with 8 bases fitting TRBD2. The CDR3 covers 15 residues. Germline trimming cut 5 bases from V and 0 bases from J; bases unmatched to any gene: 6. Germline loops: CDR1 SGHTA, CDR2 FQGNSA. CDR3: CASSPSGGLSYEQYF. In DNA, the CDR3 is TGTGCCAGCAGCCCGAGCGGGGGCCTCTCCTACGAGCAGTACTTC.

V gene TRBV5-1 combines with J gene TRBJ1-6; TRBD1 aligns across 7 bases. CDR1 and CDR2 (germline): SGHRS, YFSETQ. After removal of 2 bases from V and 10 bases from J, the junction contained 6 bases not matched to a gene. The CDR3 sequence is 14 residues long. CDR3 DNA sequence: TGCGCCAGCAGCTTAGGACAGGTACAATCACCCCTCCACTTT. It specifies CASSLGQVQSPLHF.

This clone was recorded only once. This chain uses TRBV7-2 with TRBJ2-1; 8 bases line up with TRBD2. The CDR3 covers 15 residues. V was clipped by 5 bases and J by 4 bases; unmatched bases: 7. From germline, CDR1 is SGHTA and CDR2 FQGNSA. CDR3 protein: CASSQLAGSYNEQFF. CDR3 nucleotide sequence: TGTGCCAGCAGCCAATTAGCGGGGAGTTACAATGAGCAGTTCTTC.

The chain carries TRBV4-3 and TRBJ1-2; the D gene is possibly TRBD1 (6 bases). The CDR3 covers 16 residues. From germline, CDR1 is LGHNA and CDR2 YSLEER. V was clipped by 4 bases and J by 2 bases, with 17 bases between them. The CDR3 loop is CASSLNLQRGNYGYTF. CDR3 DNA sequence: TGCGCCAGCAGCCTAAACCTTCAGAGGGGGAACTATGGCTACACCTTC.

V gene TRBV27 combines with J gene TRBJ1-6; 8 bases align to TRBD1. After removal of 5 bases from V and 10 bases from J, the junction contained 4 bases not matched to a gene. This CDR3 comprises 13 residues. Germline V lookup: CDR1 MNHEY, CDR2 SMNVEV (reference sequence). The CDR3 loop reads CASSRQGWSPLHF. The CDR3, as DNA: TGTGCCAGCAGTCGACAGGGGTGGTCACCCCTCCACTTT.

This chain connects TRBV28 to TRBJ1-1, with D hard to call. The germline gives CDR1 MDHEN, CDR2 SYDVKM. The germline V and J ends were trimmed by 10 bases and 1 base, with 10 bases remaining between them. The CDR3 has 12 amino acids. CDR3: CATMDWNTEAFF. The DNA for the CDR3 is TGTGCCACTATGGACTGGAACACTGAAGCTTTCTTT.

This chain joins TRBV6-2 or TRBV6-3 and TRBJ1-5; the D gene is possibly TRBD1 (5 bases). CDR1 MNHEY and CDR2 SVGEGT come from the germline V gene. V was pared by 7 bases and J by 5 bases, with 18 bases between. CDR3 size: 15 residues. In nucleotides, the CDR3 is TGTGCCAGCACCCCGGACATCGGGGGATATCAGCCCCAGCATTTT. Translated: CASTPDIGGYQPQHF.

The gene calls are TRBV4-1 and TRBJ2-5, with 12 positions matching TRBD1. V shed 4 bases and J 5 bases; nucleotides not matched to a gene: 5. CDR1 is MGHRA and CDR2 is YSYEKL in the germline V gene. The CDR3 is 15 amino acids. The CDR3 nucleotides are TGCGCCAGCAGCCCGGGGACAGGGGGCTTCGAGACCCAGTACTTC. Translation gives CASSPGTGGFETQYF.

The V gene is TRBV2, the J gene TRBJ1-3; D gene ambiguous. This CDR3 contains 12 residues. Trimming stripped 9 bases from V and 0 bases from J, with 6 bases between. The germline gives CDR1 SNHLY, CDR2 FYNNEI. CDR3 coding DNA: TGTGCCAGTTCAGTCTCTGGAAACACCATATATTTT. The encoded protein is CASSVSGNTIYF.

V and J are TRBV3-1 (or the pseudogene TRBV3-2) and TRBJ2-7; tentative D call: TRBD1 (6 bases). This CDR3 has 14 residues. The germline CDR1 and CDR2 sequences are LGHDT and YNNKEL (reference sequence). Trimming stripped 0 bases from V and 4 bases from J, with 10 bases between. CDR3 sequence: CASSQDYRAYEQYF. The CDR3 nucleotides read TGTGCCAGCAGCCAAGACTACAGGGCGTACGAGCAGTACTTC.

The V gene is TRBV5-1, the J gene TRBJ2-6; the match to TRBD1 covers 7 bases. Germline CDR1 is SGHRS and CDR2 is YFSETQ. Losses at the gene ends were 5 bases for V and 0 bases for J; bases not matched to a gene: 8. CDR3 length: 17 amino acids. The CDR3 sequence is CASSEQGLSSGANVLTF. The CDR3 DNA is TGCGCCAGCAGTGAACAGGGGCTTAGCTCTGGGGCCAACGTCCTGACTTTC. The whole variable domain, filled in from reference TRBV5-1 and TRBJ2-6, reads KAGVTQTPRYLIKTRGQQVTLSCSPISGHRSVSWYQQTPGQGLQFLFEYFSETQRNKGNFPGRFSGRQFSNSRSEMNVSTLELGDSALYLCASSEQGLSSGANVLTFGAGSRLTVL.

The chain combines TRBV19 with TRBJ2-1, with 9 bases lining up with TRBD2. Germline CDR1 and CDR2: LNHDA and SQIVND (reference sequence). This CDR3 has 15 amino acids. Trimming at V came to 3 bases and at J to 6 bases, leaving 6 bases not matched to a gene. The CDR3, as DNA: TGTGCCAGTAGTATCAGAGCGGGGGGCCTCAATGAGCAGTTCTTC. It yields the protein CASSIRAGGLNEQFF.

In its sample, this clone was seen once. The chain is built from TRBV11-3 and TRBJ1-3, with TRBD1 matching 7 bases. V shed 5 bases, J shed 4 bases, and the junction held 5 bases outside the gene matches. Germline assignment: CDR1 SGHNT and CDR2 YENEEA. CDR3 length equals 14 residues. The CDR3 nucleotides read TGTGCCAGCAGCCCCGACAGGGTCGGAAACACCATATATTTT. Its translation is CASSPDRVGNTIYF.

This clone was seen a few times. This chain uses TRBV19 with TRBJ1-1, with D possibly matching TRBD1 (6 bases). In germline, CDR1 is LNHDA, CDR2 SQIVND (reference sequence). This CDR3 comprises 13 residues. Trimming left V 6 bases short and J 8 bases short, with 16 bases between. This CDR3 is CASRDSLREEAFF. The CDR3 DNA follows: TGTGCCAGTAGGGACAGCTTAAGAGAGGAAGCTTTCTTT.